The next 10 T cell receptor beta chains were all read from a single sample in a study of blood T cell repertoires in COVID-19. Profiled with immunoSEQ multiplex PCR; TCRdb holds only in-frame clones, not every one. The profile covers 350,000 to 450,000 clones, with roughly nine tenths appearing a single time and more than 0.85% taken by the ten largest. Sequencing was done on a sample of PBMCs or T cells enriched from blood (not recorded which). These receptor sequences come from a middle-aged woman who had been exposed to COVID-19.

The J gene is TRBJ1-2, the V gene TRBV3-1 (or the pseudogene TRBV3-2), with a possible D match to TRBD1 (6 bases). CDR1 is LGHDT, CDR2 YNNKEL, per germline (reference sequence). V gave up 0 bases and J gave up 4 bases, with 18 bases separating them. CDR3 length equals 17 residues. CDR3 nucleotides: TGTGCCAGCAGCCAAGATAGGGGACACCCGTCCCTCTATGGCTACACCTTC. It specifies CASSQDRGHPSLYGYTF.

The chain uses TRBV19 and TRBJ2-1, with a possible D match to TRBD1 (6 bases). V was cut by 6 bases and J by 4 bases, with 16 bases left in between. CDR1 LNHDA and CDR2 SQIVND come from the germline V gene (reference sequence). The CDR3 contains 15 residues. This chain's CDR3 is CASSHTPTGYNEQFF. The CDR3 DNA reads as TGTGCCAGTAGCCACACCCCGACAGGATACAATGAGCAGTTCTTC.

The chain has TRBV13 and TRBJ1-1; 8 positions match TRBD1. The junction had 12 bases not matched to a gene; V was cut back by 6 bases and J by 0 bases. Germline values: CDR1 PRHDT, CDR2 FYEKMQ (reference sequence). CDR3 length: 17 residues. CDR3 bases: TGTGCCAGCAGATTCGGACAGGGAAGTTGGGTGAACACTGAAGCTTTCTTT. Translating it yields CASRFGQGSWVNTEAFF. The whole variable domain, filled in from reference TRBV13 and TRBJ1-1, reads AAGVIQSPRHLIKEKRETATLKCYPIPRHDTVYWYQQGPGQDPQFLISFYEKMQSDKGSIPDRFSAQQFSDYHSELNMSSLELGDSALYFCASRFGQGSWVNTEAFFGQGTRLTVV.

V is TRBV15 and J is TRBJ1-4; D ambiguous. In germline, CDR1 is LNHNV, CDR2 YYDKDF (reference sequence). The CDR3 runs to 15 residues. Trimming stripped 3 bases from V and 8 bases from J, with 16 bases between. CDR3 sequence (DNA): TGTGCCACCAGCAGCGGCGCGTCGATGGGCGAAAAACTGTTTTTT. Amino acid sequence: CATSSGASMGEKLFF.

The rearrangement uses TRBV2 and TRBJ2-7; D is unresolved. The V gene's germline CDR1 is SNHLY and CDR2 FYNNEI. V lost 6 bases and J lost 6, with 6 bases in between. The CDR3 has 10 amino acids. CDR3 sequence (DNA): TGTGCCAGCAGGGCAGGCGAGCAGTACTTC. It translates to CASRAGEQYF.

Written as DNA, the CDR3 is TGTGCCAGCAGCCCTCAGGGGTTCAGACGCACAGATACGCAGTATTTT. Its protein is CASSPQGFRRTDTQYF. The gene calls are TRBV3-1 (or the pseudogene TRBV3-2) and TRBJ2-3; TRBD1 is a possible D gene (6 bases). This CDR3 has 16 residues. The V gene lost 4 bases and the J gene lost 1 base, with 15 bases spanning the gap. The germline gives CDR1 LGHDT, CDR2 YNNKEL (reference sequence).

CDR3 sequence reads: CASSLIGRGAEAFF. The CDR3 region has the DNA TGTGCCAGCAGCTTAATTGGCAGGGGGGCTGAAGCTTTCTTT. The genes are TRBV7-2 and TRBJ1-1; 7 nucleotides match TRBD1. J lost 6 bases, V lost 2 bases, and 6 bases had no gene match. The CDR3 is 14 residues long. Germline V gene data show CDR1 as SGHTA and CDR2 as FQGNSA.

The chain employs TRBV7-9 and TRBJ2-7, with D possibly matching TRBD2 (5 bases). The germline gives CDR1 SEHNR, CDR2 FQNEAQ (reference sequence). The CDR3 extends over 11 amino acids. V gave up 8 bases and J gave up 3 bases, with 8 bases separating them. CDR3 region: CASGRHYEQYF. The CDR3 DNA follows: TGTGCCAGCGGGAGACACTACGAGCAGTACTTC.

The CDR3 DNA is TGTGCCAGCAGTGCCAGACAAACTAATGAAAAACTGTTTTTT. Protein product: CASSARQTNEKLFF. This chain links TRBV6-2 or TRBV6-3 with TRBJ1-4; no firm D call. V was cut by 5 bases and J by 1 base, with 8 bases left in between. This CDR3 has 14 amino acids. Germline CDR1 MNHEY, CDR2 SVGEGT.

The V call is TRBV5-1, the J call TRBJ2-6; the D gene is possibly TRBD2 (6 bases). With 2 bases removed from V and 1 base from J, the gap between germline ends came to 7 bases. This CDR3 region has 15 residues. Germline V gives CDR1 SGHRS, CDR2 YFSETQ. CDR3 DNA sequence: TGCGCCAGCAGCTTCGGGACTTCTGGGGCCAACGTCCTGACTTTC. It is translated as CASSFGTSGANVLTF.